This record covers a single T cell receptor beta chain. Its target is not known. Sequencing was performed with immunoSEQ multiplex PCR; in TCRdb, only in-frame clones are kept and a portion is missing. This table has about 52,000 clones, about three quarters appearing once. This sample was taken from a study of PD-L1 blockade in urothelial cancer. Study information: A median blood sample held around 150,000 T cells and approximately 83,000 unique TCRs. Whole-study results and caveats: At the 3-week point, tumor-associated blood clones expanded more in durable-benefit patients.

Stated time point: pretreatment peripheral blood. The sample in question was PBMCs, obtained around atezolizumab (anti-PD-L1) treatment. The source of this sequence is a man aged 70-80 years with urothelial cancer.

CDR3 residues: CASSHRTGGDQPQHF. The CDR3 nucleotides read TGTGCCAGCAGTCACAGGACAGGGGGCGATCAGCCCCAGCATTTT. The V gene is TRBV28, the J gene TRBJ1-5; 11 bases map to TRBD1. Trimming took 5 bases from V and 5 from J; bases not matched to a gene: 5. Germline loops: CDR1 MDHEN, CDR2 SYDVKM. This CDR3 has 15 amino acids.